Following are 11 T cell receptor beta chains from one sample sequenced in a study of T-cell memory formation after mild COVID-19 (dated by TCRdb to the early 2020s). Library preparation used 5' RACE. Data came from an Illumina NovaSeq 6000. TCRdb took the public reads, trimmed them with fastp at Q25, ran MiXCR for clone calling and kept in-frame beta chains. All rows with the same CDR3 protein become a single entry with the most common DNA and genes. In this sample the table shows about 110,000 distinct CDR3 sequences, roughly a sixth of which occur a single time. The top ten clonotypes cover around 5.5% of the sample. The sequenced sample was PBMCs or a T cell subset sorted from them (not recorded which). All receptors come from a man aged 18 to 30 who had mild COVID-19 (a few samples of this study predate the infection). The sample titles of this study are shuffled in the database, so cell type and time point are left out; the donor was told from shared clones.

This sequence joins TRBV27 and TRBJ2-5; 8 nucleotides line up with TRBD2. Trimming at V came to 4 bases and at J to 5 bases, leaving 9 bases not matched to a gene. Germline CDR1 MNHEY, CDR2 SMNVEV (reference sequence). The CDR3 spans 15 residues. The CDR3 DNA is TGTGCCAGCAGTTCCCCAGCGGGGGCGGAGGAGACCCAGTACTTC. It yields the protein CASSSPAGAEETQYF.

CDR3 nucleotide sequence: TGCGCCAGCAGCCAAACAATCGGGGACACTGAAGCTTTCTTT. Its translation: CASSQTIGDTEAFF. This chain connects TRBV4-3 to TRBJ1-1, with D unresolved. Trimming cost V 2 bases and J 3 bases, with 10 bases left between them. The CDR3 contains 14 residues. Germline CDR1 and CDR2: LGHNA and YSLEER.

As concerns this clonotype: The junction departs from germline at one end; a sequencing error may be responsible. The chain uses TRBV5-1 and TRBJ2-3; 7 positions match TRBD2. Looked up from germline, CDR1 is SGHRS and CDR2 is YFSETQ. This CDR3 contains 13 residues. The DNA for the CDR3 is TGCGCCAGCAGCGGGAGGGGATTAGATACGAAGTATTTT. Translating gives CASSGRGLDTKYF.

This clonotype has a handful of counts. The chain employs TRBV28 and TRBJ2-3; a possible D gene is TRBD2 (6 bases). The ends were cut back, 6 bases at V and 9 bases at J, with 16 bases in the middle. Germline CDR1 is MDHEN and CDR2 is SYDVKM. The CDR3 totals 13 residues. CDR3 coding DNA: TGTGCCAGCAGCCCACCGGGAGTAGTGACGCAGTATTTT. Translation gives CASSPPGVVTQYF.

There are a few counts of this clonotype. The chain has TRBV12-3 or TRBV12-4 and TRBJ1-5; 7 bases line up with TRBD1. The CDR3 consists of 14 residues. V was clipped by 6 bases and J by 6 bases; unmatched bases: 8. CDR3 residues: CASRRQGQGQPQHF. In DNA form, the CDR3 reads TGTGCCAGCAGACGACAGGGTCAGGGTCAGCCCCAGCATTTT.

V and J are TRBV12-3 or TRBV12-4 and TRBJ1-5, with no clear D. With 0 bases removed from V and 6 bases from J, the gap between germline ends came to 9 bases. The CDR3 has 14 amino acids. Here the CDR3 DNA reads TGTGCCAGCAGTTTAGCCAGCTCTGTTCAGCCCCAGCATTTT. Residues: CASSLASSVQPQHF.

The chain couples TRBV7-2 to TRBJ2-3; the D is unclear. The CDR3 is made up of 13 amino acids. Trimming left V 2 bases short and J 4 bases short, with 7 bases between. The V gene's germline CDR1 is SGHTA and CDR2 FQGNSA. The CDR3 nucleotides are TGTGCCAGCAGCTTATCTATGGCAGATACGCAGTATTTT. Protein product: CASSLSMADTQYF.

The chain has TRBV5-1 and TRBJ2-1; 10 nucleotides match TRBD1. V lost 2 bases to trimming and J lost 10 bases; unmatched junction nucleotides: 6. Germline CDR1 and CDR2: SGHRS and YFSETQ. This CDR3 has 14 residues. The DNA of the CDR3 is TGCGCCAGCAGCTTCCGGGACAGGGGTGAGGAGCAGTTCTTC. Its translation: CASSFRDRGEEQFF.

This clonotype has more than one count but fewer than ten. The chain is built from TRBV11-2 and TRBJ2-2; D unresolved. The length of the CDR3 is 15 residues. The V end was cut by 5 bases, the J end by 2 bases, with 12 bases between. Germline V gene data show CDR1 as SGHAT and CDR2 as FQNNGV. CDR3 DNA sequence: TGTGCCAGCAGCAGTCAGGTGACAAACACCGGGGAGCTGTTTTTT. Protein sequence: CASSSQVTNTGELFF.

A few counts support this clonotype. The chain couples TRBV10-3 to TRBJ2-7; 9 nucleotides line up with TRBD1. Germline assignment: CDR1 ENHRY and CDR2 SYGVKD. The CDR3 is 14 residues long. After removal of 4 bases from V and 3 bases from J, the junction contained 4 bases not matched to a gene. CDR3 in amino acids: CAISGGTGRYEQYF. The CDR3 DNA reads TGTGCCATCAGTGGTGGGACAGGGCGCTACGAGCAGTACTTC.

This clonotype was seen more than once but under ten times. The chain links TRBV5-1 to TRBJ2-7; possibly TRBD1 for D (6 bases). The CDR3 extends over 16 amino acids. Trimming pared 0 bases from V and 2 bases from J, leaving 15 bases between. Germline CDR1 is SGHRS and CDR2 is YFSETQ. The CDR3 is CASSLAPGTSTYEQYF. DNA for the CDR3: TGCGCCAGCAGCTTGGCGCCCGGGACATCAACCTACGAGCAGTACTTC. The full variable domain, in which reference TRBV5-1 and TRBJ2-7 provide the parts outside the CDR3, is KAGVTQTPRYLIKTRGQQVTLSCSPISGHRSVSWYQQTPGQGLQFLFEYFSETQRNKGNFPGRFSGRQFSNSRSEMNVSTLELGDSALYLCASSLAPGTSTYEQYFGPGTRLTVT.